The sequence of this TCR beta chain was determined in a study of CD8 T cells in ankylosing spondylitis. Study conclusions and caveats: Reportedly, matched ankylosing spondylitis synovial fluid was significantly enriched for disease-linked clones. Certain motif variants had earlier appeared in reactive arthritis synovial fluid and blood. Disease-linked clones displayed a CD8+ phenotype and appeared relatively rarely in peripheral blood. Apparently characteristic of ankylosing spondylitis blood was a TCR beta motif (roughly eight highly homologous variants).

The CDR3 consists of 14 residues. The ends were cut back, 8 bases at V and 6 bases at J, with 16 bases in the middle. Germline assignment: CDR1 SNHLY and CDR2 FYNNEI. With molecular barcodes, quantitative 5'-RACE was used to make the TCR beta libraries. One entry per CDR3 protein, called by TCRdb with MiXCR from the 5' RACE reads. The top ten clones hold under 20% of a sample with roughly 700,000 distinct CDR3 sequences, around 19% of them seen once. As to this clonotype: Its antigen is not identified.

This sequence was found in a male donor with ankylosing spondylitis. Sequenced sample: blood, either unsorted or a sorted T cell fraction (not recorded which). The rearrangement uses TRBV2 and TRBJ2-2; D not certain. The CDR3 region has the DNA TGTGCCAGCGACGAGTCGGGCAAGTCCGGGGAGCTGTTTTTT. The encoded protein is CASDESGKSGELFF.